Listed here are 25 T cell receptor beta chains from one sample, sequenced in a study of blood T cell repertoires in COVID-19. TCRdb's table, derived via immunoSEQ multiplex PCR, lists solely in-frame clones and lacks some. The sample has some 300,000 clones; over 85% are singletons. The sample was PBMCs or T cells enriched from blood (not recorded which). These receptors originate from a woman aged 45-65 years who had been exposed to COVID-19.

The CDR3 DNA follows: TGTGCCAGCAGTCCAAACAGGTCAGGAGGCTACACCTTC. Encoded protein: CASSPNRSGGYTF. The V call is TRBV12-3 or TRBV12-4, the J call TRBJ1-2; possible D gene TRBD1, 5 bases. Trimming removed 5 bases at V and 8 bases at J, with 15 bases between. The CDR3 consists of 13 residues.

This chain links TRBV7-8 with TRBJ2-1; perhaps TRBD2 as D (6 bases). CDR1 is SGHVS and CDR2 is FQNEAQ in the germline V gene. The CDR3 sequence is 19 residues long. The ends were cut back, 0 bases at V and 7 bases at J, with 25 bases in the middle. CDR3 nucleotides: TGTGCCAGCAGCTTAGCTCAGCCCTCACGACTAGTGGAAGAGAATGAGCAGTTCTTC. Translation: CASSLAQPSRLVEENEQFF.

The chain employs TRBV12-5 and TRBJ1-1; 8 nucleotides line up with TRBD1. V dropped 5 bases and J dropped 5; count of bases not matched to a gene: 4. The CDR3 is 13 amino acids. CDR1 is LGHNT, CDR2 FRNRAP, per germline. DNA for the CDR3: TGTGCTAGTGGTGTAACAGGGGGGACTGAAGCTTTCTTT. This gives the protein CASGVTGGTEAFF. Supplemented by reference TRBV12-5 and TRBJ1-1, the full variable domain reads DARVTQTPRHKVTEMGQEVTMRCQPILGHNTVFWYRQTMMQGLELLAYFRNRAPLDDSGMPKDRFSAEMPDATLATLKIQPSEPRDSAVYFCASGVTGGTEAFFGQGTRLTVV.

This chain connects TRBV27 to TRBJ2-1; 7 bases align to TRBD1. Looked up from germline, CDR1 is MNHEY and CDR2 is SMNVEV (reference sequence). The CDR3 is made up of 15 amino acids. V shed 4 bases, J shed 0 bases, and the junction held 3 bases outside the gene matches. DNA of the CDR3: TGTGCCAGCAGTTCCCGGGACAGCTCCTACAATGAGCAGTTCTTC. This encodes CASSSRDSSYNEQFF.

This CDR3 reads CAWSPRTGLITDTQYF. The CDR3 DNA sequence: TGTGCCTGGAGCCCTCGGACAGGGTTGATAACAGATACGCAGTATTTT. The chain is built from TRBV30 and TRBJ2-3, with TRBD1 identical over 8 bases. With V trimmed by 3 bases and J by 3 bases, 11 bases remained unmatched. CDR1 and CDR2 from the germline V gene are GTSNPN and SVGIG (reference sequence). This CDR3 region has 16 residues.

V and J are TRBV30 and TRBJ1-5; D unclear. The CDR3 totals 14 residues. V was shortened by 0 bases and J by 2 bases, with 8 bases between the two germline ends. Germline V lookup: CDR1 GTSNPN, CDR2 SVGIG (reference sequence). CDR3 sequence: CAWSVVYGNQPQHF. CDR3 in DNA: TGTGCCTGGAGTGTCGTGTATGGCAATCAGCCCCAGCATTTT.

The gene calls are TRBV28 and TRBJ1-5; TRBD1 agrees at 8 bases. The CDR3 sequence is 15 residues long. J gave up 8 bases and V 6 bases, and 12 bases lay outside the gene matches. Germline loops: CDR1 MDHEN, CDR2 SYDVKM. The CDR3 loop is CASSPPLTGGKPQHF. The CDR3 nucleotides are TGTGCCAGCAGCCCGCCCCTCACAGGGGGTAAGCCCCAGCATTTT.

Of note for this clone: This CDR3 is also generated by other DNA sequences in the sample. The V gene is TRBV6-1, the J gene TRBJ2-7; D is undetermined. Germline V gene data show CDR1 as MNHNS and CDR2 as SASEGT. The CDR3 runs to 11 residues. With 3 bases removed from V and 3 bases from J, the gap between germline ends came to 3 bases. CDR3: CASSESYEQYF. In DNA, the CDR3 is TGTGCCAGCAGTGAGAGCTACGAGCAGTACTTC.

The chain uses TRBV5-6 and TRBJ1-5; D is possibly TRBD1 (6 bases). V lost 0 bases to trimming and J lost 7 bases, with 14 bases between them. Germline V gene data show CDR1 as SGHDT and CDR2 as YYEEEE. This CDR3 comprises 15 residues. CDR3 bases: TGTGCCAGCAGCTTGGGCGGGGGGCGAGGCCAGCCCCAGCATTTT. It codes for CASSLGGGRGQPQHF.

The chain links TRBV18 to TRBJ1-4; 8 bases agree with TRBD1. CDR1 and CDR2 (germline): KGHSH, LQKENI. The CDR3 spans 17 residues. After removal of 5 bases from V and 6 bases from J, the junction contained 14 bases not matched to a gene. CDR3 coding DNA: TGTGCCAGCTCATCGACTACCCCAGGGGGCTTTGATGAAAAACTGTTTTTT. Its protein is CASSSTTPGGFDEKLFF.

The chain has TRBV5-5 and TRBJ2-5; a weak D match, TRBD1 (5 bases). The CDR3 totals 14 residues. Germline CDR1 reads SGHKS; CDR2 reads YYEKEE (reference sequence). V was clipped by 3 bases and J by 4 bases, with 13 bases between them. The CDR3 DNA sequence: TGTGCCAGCAGCTACAGGAATTTAGGAGAGACCCAGTACTTC. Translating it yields CASSYRNLGETQYF.

The CDR3 DNA reads as TGTGCCAGCAGTGAACGAGGGACACTCAGCACCCTCCACTTT. Encoded protein: CASSERGTLSTLHF. V is TRBV2 and J is TRBJ1-6; TRBD1 might be the D (6 bases). CDR1 and CDR2 (germline): SNHLY, FYNNEI. With 2 bases removed from V and 14 bases from J, the gap between germline ends came to 16 bases. The CDR3 has 14 residues.

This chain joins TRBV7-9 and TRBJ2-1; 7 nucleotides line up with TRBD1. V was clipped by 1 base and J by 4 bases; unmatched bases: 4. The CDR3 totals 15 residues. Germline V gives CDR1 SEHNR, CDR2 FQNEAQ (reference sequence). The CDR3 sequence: CASSLGTGLYNEQFF. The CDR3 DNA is TGTGCCAGCAGCTTAGGGACAGGCCTGTACAATGAGCAGTTCTTC. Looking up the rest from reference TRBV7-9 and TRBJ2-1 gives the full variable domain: DTGVSQNPRHKITKRGQNVTFRCDPISEHNRLYWYRQTLGQGPEFLTYFQNEAQLEKSRLLSDRFSAERPKGSFSTLEIQRTEQGDSAMYLCASSLGTGLYNEQFFGPGTRLTVL.

CDR3: CASSARGTGQSYYEQYF. The CDR3 coding sequence is TGTGCCAGCAGCGCCAGGGGAACGGGACAGAGCTACTACGAGCAGTACTTC. The V and J genes are TRBV13 and TRBJ2-7; 7 bases map to TRBD1. This CDR3 contains 17 residues. Germline loops: CDR1 PRHDT, CDR2 FYEKMQ (reference sequence). V was pared by 5 bases and J by 3 bases, with 16 bases of the junction left unmatched.

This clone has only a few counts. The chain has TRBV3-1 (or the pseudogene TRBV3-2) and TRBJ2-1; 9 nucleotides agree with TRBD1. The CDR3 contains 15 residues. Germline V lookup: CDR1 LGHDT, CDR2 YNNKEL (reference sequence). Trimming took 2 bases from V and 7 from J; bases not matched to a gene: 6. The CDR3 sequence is CASSQPGQGRNEQFF. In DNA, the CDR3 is TGTGCCAGCAGCCAACCGGGACAGGGTAGAAATGAGCAGTTCTTC.

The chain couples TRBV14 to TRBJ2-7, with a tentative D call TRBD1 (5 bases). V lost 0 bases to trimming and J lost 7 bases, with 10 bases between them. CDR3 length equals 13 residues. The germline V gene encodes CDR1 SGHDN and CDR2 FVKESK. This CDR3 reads CASSQDIREEQYF. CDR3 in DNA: TGTGCCAGCAGCCAAGATATCAGGGAAGAGCAGTACTTC.

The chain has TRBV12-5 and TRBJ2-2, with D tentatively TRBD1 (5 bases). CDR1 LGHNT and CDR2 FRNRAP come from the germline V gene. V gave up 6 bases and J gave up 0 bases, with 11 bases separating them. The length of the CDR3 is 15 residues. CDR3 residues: CASGSGSTNTGELFF. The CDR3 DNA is TGTGCTAGTGGCTCAGGGTCCACGAACACCGGGGAGCTGTTTTTT.

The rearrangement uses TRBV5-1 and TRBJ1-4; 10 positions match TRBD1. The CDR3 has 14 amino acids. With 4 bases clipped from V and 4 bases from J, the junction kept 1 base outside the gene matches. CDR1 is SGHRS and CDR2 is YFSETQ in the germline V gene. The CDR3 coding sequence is TGCGCCAGCAGCAGGACAGGGGGTAATGAAAAACTGTTTTTT. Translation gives CASSRTGGNEKLFF.

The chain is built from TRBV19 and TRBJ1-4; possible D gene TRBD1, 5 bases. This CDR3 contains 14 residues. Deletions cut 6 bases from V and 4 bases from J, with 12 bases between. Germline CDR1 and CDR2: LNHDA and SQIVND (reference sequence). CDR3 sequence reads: CASRLQASNEKLFF. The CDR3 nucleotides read TGTGCCAGTAGGCTACAGGCCAGTAATGAAAAACTGTTTTTT. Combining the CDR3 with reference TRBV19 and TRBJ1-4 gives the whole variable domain DGGITQSPKYLFRKEGQNVTLSCEQNLNHDAMYWYRQDPGQGLRLIYYSQIVNDFQKGDIAEGYSVSREKKESFPLTVTSAQKNPTAFYLCASRLQASNEKLFFGSGTQLSVL.

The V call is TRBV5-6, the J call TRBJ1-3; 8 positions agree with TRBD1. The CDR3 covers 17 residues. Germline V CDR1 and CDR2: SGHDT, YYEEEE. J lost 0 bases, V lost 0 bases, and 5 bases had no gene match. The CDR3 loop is CASSLGPGQASGNTIYF. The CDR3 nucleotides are TGTGCCAGCAGCTTGGGTCCGGGACAGGCCTCTGGAAACACCATATATTTT.

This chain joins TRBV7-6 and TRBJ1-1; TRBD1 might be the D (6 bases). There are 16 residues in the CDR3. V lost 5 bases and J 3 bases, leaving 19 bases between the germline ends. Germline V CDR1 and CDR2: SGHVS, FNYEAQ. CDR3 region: CASSNRGQGIDTEAFF. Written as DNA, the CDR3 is TGTGCCAGCAGCAATAGGGGCCAGGGGATCGACACTGAAGCTTTCTTT.

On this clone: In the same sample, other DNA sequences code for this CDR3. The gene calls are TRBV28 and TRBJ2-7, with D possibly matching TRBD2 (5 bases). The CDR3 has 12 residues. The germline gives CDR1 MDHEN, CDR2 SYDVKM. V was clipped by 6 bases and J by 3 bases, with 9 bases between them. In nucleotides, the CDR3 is TGTGCCAGCAGCCGTGGGAGCTACGAGCAGTACTTC. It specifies CASSRGSYEQYF.

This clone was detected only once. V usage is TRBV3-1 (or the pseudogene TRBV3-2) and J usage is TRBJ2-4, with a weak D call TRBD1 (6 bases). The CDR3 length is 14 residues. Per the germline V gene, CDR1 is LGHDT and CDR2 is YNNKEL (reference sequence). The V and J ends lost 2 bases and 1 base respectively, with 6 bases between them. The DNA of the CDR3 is TGTGCCAGCAGCCAAAGGGGGGCCAAAAACATTCAGTACTTC. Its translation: CASSQRGAKNIQYF.

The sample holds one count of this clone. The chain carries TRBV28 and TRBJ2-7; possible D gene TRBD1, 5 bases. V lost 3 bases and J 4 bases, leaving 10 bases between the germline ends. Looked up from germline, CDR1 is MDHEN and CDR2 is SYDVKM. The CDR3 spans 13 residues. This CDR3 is CASSLGLGYEQYF. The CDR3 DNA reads TGTGCCAGCAGTTTGGGGCTGGGGTACGAGCAGTACTTC.

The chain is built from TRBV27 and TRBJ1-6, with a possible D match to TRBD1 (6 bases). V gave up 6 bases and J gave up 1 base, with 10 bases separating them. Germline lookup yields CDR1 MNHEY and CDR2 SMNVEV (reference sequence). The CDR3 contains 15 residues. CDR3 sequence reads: CASRPGVSYNSPLHF. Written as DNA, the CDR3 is TGTGCCAGCAGGCCAGGGGTGTCCTATAATTCACCCCTCCACTTT.